Listed below are T cell receptor beta chains from one sample, sequenced in a study of cytomegalovirus exposure and HLA in healthy donors. This table comes from immunoSEQ multiplex PCR, and its TCRdb copy is limited to in-frame clones, with some not included. The sample has around 130,000 clones, 75% to 85% seen once; the top ten hold 2.5% to 3%. The sequencing input was PBMCs. These TCRs come from a woman between 18 and 29 years old in good health and CMV-seropositive. Both conserved end residues are trimmed from each CDR3. Each record gives: CDR3 length, J gene, V gene, CDR3 protein.

10 TRBJ2-1 TRBV2 ASLQGATEQF
13 TRBJ2-1 TRBV9 ASSVGGTDLDEQF
11 TRBJ1-1 TRBV5-1 ASSSQPGSEAF
10 TRBJ1-5 TRBV2 ASSGINQPQH
15 TRBJ2-1 TRBV10-3 AISESETSGEGNEQF
12 TRBJ1-5 TRBV25-1 ASSVRGSNQPQH
12 TRBJ2-2 TRBV6-5 ASKTGAYTGELF
9 TRBJ1-4 TRBV9 ASSDGGKLF
13 TRBJ2-3 TRBV11-1 ASSVARGGVDTQY
12 TRBJ2-5 TRBV2 ASTGLQNKETQY
13 TRBJ2-7 TRBV4-1 ASSQDRAPSNEQY
12 TRBJ2-1 TRBV6-1 ASSEARGRSEQF
12 TRBJ2-7 TRBV11-2 ASSLSRWAYEQY
12 TRBJ2-6 TRBV7-2 ASSLSSGANVLT
11 TRBJ2-1 TRBV6-5 ASSYSSYNEQF
14 TRBJ1-2 TRBV4-1 ASSQEVAQGVDGYT
16 TRBJ2-1 TRBV19 ASSIDVRRDGSYNEQF
17 TRBJ2-1 TRBV7-3 ASSPLLRDRIISPNEQF
12 TRBJ2-2 TRBV25-1 ASSARTGSGELF